This T cell receptor (beta chain) came from a study of T-cell reconstitution after alpha-beta-depleted transplantation in children. Study observations and caveats: One year after transplant, T-cell counts and diversity came mostly from newly produced T cells.

This CDR3 has 16 amino acids. Germline assignment: CDR1 MNHEY and CDR2 SVGAGI. J lost 1 base, V lost 0 bases, and 6 bases had no gene match. As for this clonotype: What it recognizes is unknown.

TCRbeta library construction was performed incorporating unique molecular identifiers. TCRdb re-derived calls from the PCR reads in MiXCR, one entry per CDR3 protein. Of about 110,000 distinct CDR3 sequences listed, around 10% are singletons. The J gene is TRBJ2-7, the V gene TRBV6-5; 7 bases are shared with TRBD2. The sequence derives from a boy younger than 10 with acute lymphoblastic leukemia, due to receive a stem cell transplant. The material sequenced was PBMCs, taken before TCRalphabeta/CD19-depleted stem cell transplant. The CDR3 is CASSYSWRESSYEQYF. CDR3 in DNA: TGTGCCAGCAGTTACTCGTGGCGGGAGAGTTCCTACGAGCAGTACTTC.